This T cell receptor (beta chain) was documented in a study of blood T cell repertoires in COVID-19. Study context: Samples representing acute and convalescent COVID-19 were sourced from the United States, Italy and Spain. In each case, the material was cDNA or gDNA derived from T cells, B-cell-depleted T cells, or PBMCs.

The CDR3 is 13 residues long. Germline CDR1 GTSNPN, CDR2 SVGIG (reference sequence). J gave up 5 bases and V 2 bases, and 5 bases lay outside the gene matches. In the original analysis: The authors estimated nucleated cell counts from reference gene primer amplification. Profiling relied on immunoSEQ multiplex PCR, and the TCRdb table lists in-frame clones only, not all of them. That table gives V, J and clone size, and the DNA gave D and trimming. The sample lists about 270,000 clones, around nine tenths occurring once. The sample comprised peripheral blood. The TCR was taken from a man in his forties or fifties with active or convalescent COVID-19. This sequence joins TRBV30 and TRBJ1-1; TRBD1 agrees at 7 bases. CDR3: CAWSRQGGTEAFF. In DNA form, the CDR3 reads TGTGCCTGGAGTAGGCAGGGGGGAACTGAAGCTTTCTTT.